These 24 T cell receptor beta chains came from one sample sequenced in a study of T cells in Graves' hyperthyroidism and ophthalmopathy. Amplification of TCR beta CDR3 regions was performed using RNA transcripts as template. First-round RT-PCR targeting the TCR CDR3 was performed with the HTBI primer set. TCRdb redid the calling of the multiplex PCR reads with MiXCR, one entry per CDR3 protein. This table holds about 640,000 distinct CDR3 sequences, roughly 14% found once. Material for sequencing was blood. These receptors all stem from a woman aged 45 to 65 with Graves' ophthalmopathy.

This clonotype was found many times. This chain connects TRBV24-1 to TRBJ2-3; TRBD1 is a possible D gene (6 bases). Germline V gene lookup returns CDR1 KGHDR and CDR2 SFDVKD. The CDR3 runs 18 residues. The V and J ends lost 1 base and 0 bases respectively, with 16 bases between them. The DNA of the CDR3 is TGTGCCACCAGTGATTTACGAAGGGGGATTGGTAGCACAGATACGCAGTATTTT. Translated: CATSDLRRGIGSTDTQYF.

The chain employs TRBV29-1 and TRBJ2-5, with 9 nucleotides matching TRBD2. CDR1 and CDR2 (germline): SQVTM, ANQGSEA. The length of the CDR3 is 14 residues. Losses at the gene ends were 4 bases for V and 5 bases for J; bases not matched to a gene: 8. In nucleotides, the CDR3 is TGCAGCGTTGCGGTCGCGGGAGGGCTGGAGACCCAGTACTTC. Translated: CSVAVAGGLETQYF.

This clonotype occurred many times. V is TRBV20-1 and J is TRBJ2-3, with D possibly being TRBD2 (6 bases). Germline V gene sequence: CDR1 DFQATT, CDR2 SNEGSKA (reference sequence). The V and J ends lost 0 bases and 5 bases respectively, with 21 bases between them. This CDR3 spans 17 amino acids. The CDR3 DNA reads as TGCAGTGCTAGAGATCCGGGAGCCCTTGGTATTAGAGATACGCAGTATTTT. As protein: CSARDPGALGIRDTQYF.

This clonotype was seen a handful of times. This may stem from a read error, because a much larger clone lies one nucleotide away. The gene calls are TRBV7-2 and TRBJ2-5; D is ambiguous. The germline V gene has CDR1 SGHTA and CDR2 FQGNSA. CDR3 length equals 14 residues. This chain's CDR3 is CASSRVATQGTQYF. The CDR3 coding sequence is TGTGCCAGCTCCCGGGTTGCCACCCAAGGGACCCAGTACTTC.

Many counts were recorded for this clonotype. The chain couples TRBV11-3 to TRBJ2-7, with D tentatively TRBD1 (6 bases). The CDR3 loop spans 14 amino acids. V was shortened by 8 bases and J by 6 bases, with 20 bases between the two germline ends. CDR1 and CDR2 from the germline V gene are SGHNT and YENEEA. The CDR3: CASGRGTSVAEQYF. The DNA for the CDR3 is TGTGCCAGCGGGAGAGGGACATCAGTGGCCGAGCAGTACTTC.

There are a few counts of this clonotype. The chain has TRBV10-3 and TRBJ2-3; D not certain. The CDR3 runs to 11 residues. Between the trimmed V and J ends, which lost 6 bases and 9 bases, there was a span of 10 bases. Germline CDR1 reads ENHRY; CDR2 reads SYGVKD. DNA for the CDR3: TGTGCCATCAGGGACCAACGGACGCAGTATTTT. Protein: CAIRDQRTQYF.

This clonotype came up many times. The gene calls are TRBV7-8 and TRBJ2-5; D possibly corresponds to TRBD2 (7 bases). This CDR3 has 15 residues. V dropped 3 bases and J dropped 1 base, with 12 bases sitting between them. Germline V CDR1 and CDR2: SGHVS, FQNEAQ. The CDR3 sequence is CASSFPGGAQETQYF. The CDR3 DNA reads TGTGCCAGCAGCTTCCCTGGGGGGGCCCAAGAGACCCAGTACTTC.

This clonotype was detected ten times or more. The chain links TRBV7-3 to TRBJ2-1, with 8 bases identical to TRBD1. The V gene end was trimmed by 3 bases and the J gene end by 4 bases; junction bases not matched to a gene: 5. The CDR3 loop spans 15 amino acids. The germline CDR1 and CDR2 sequences are SGHTA and FQGTGA. CDR3 DNA sequence: TGTGCCAGCAGCTTTCAGGGGGCAGGGTACAATGAGCAGTTCTTC. Encoded protein: CASSFQGAGYNEQFF.

This clonotype has at least ten counts. The chain links TRBV27 to TRBJ2-7; 7 bases are a match to TRBD1. The CDR3 runs to 15 residues. Germline lookup yields CDR1 MNHEY and CDR2 SMNVEV (reference sequence). V lost 4 bases, J lost 4 bases, and 10 bases stayed unmatched. CDR3 region: CASSSRQGKWYEQYF. In DNA, the CDR3 is TGTGCCAGCAGTTCGAGACAGGGAAAGTGGTACGAGCAGTACTTC.

This clonotype was seen repeatedly, ten times or more. The V gene is TRBV28, the J gene TRBJ2-1; 9 positions agree with TRBD2. V gave up 5 bases and J gave up 2 bases; unmatched junction bases: 4. CDR1 and CDR2 (germline): MDHEN, SYDVKM. This CDR3 contains 15 residues. DNA of the CDR3: TGTGCCAGCAGTAAGCGGGAGGCGACCTACAATGAGCAGTTCTTC. Its translation is CASSKREATYNEQFF.

This clonotype was recorded many times. The J gene is TRBJ1-6, the V gene TRBV20-1, with D perhaps TRBD1 (6 bases). This CDR3 is 12 amino acids long. Looked up from germline, CDR1 is DFQATT and CDR2 is SNEGSKA (reference sequence). V lost 4 bases to trimming and J lost 16 bases, with 17 bases between them. For the CDR3, the DNA is TGCAGTGCTACGACACAGGGATATGGGCTCCACTTT. It codes for CSATTQGYGLHF.

At least ten counts were recorded for this clonotype. The chain combines TRBV18 with TRBJ2-1; D is undetermined. Between the trimmed V and J ends, which lost 3 bases and 0 bases, there was a span of 9 bases. This CDR3 has 15 amino acids. CDR1 is KGHSH and CDR2 is LQKENI in the germline V gene. In DNA, the CDR3 is TGTGCCAGCTCACCTGGGCTTTTCTCCTACAATGAGCAGTTCTTC. Encoded protein: CASSPGLFSYNEQFF.

This clonotype was detected ten times or more. DNA for the CDR3: TGTGCCAGCAGTCTCCGAAGGACTAGCGGGGGTGGGGGGGAGACCCAGTACTTC. It translates to CASSLRRTSGGGGETQYF. The chain recombines TRBV28 with TRBJ2-5, with 13 positions matching TRBD2. The CDR3 totals 18 residues. From germline, CDR1 is MDHEN and CDR2 SYDVKM. V was pared by 5 bases and J by 5 bases, with 14 bases of the junction left unmatched.

This clonotype was counted ten times or more. The chain recombines TRBV20-1 with TRBJ2-7; D possibly matches TRBD1 or TRBD2 (5 bases each). V shed 1 base and J shed 1 base, with 14 bases lying between them. The CDR3 has 15 residues. Germline lookup yields CDR1 DFQATT and CDR2 SNEGSKA (reference sequence). The DNA of the CDR3 is TGCAGTGCTAGAGTTTTGGGGCTAGCTTCCTACGAGCAGTACTTC. It specifies CSARVLGLASYEQYF.

This clonotype was found a few times. The chain combines TRBV5-4 with TRBJ2-7; D perhaps matches TRBD2 (5 bases). CDR1 SGHNT and CDR2 YYREEE come from the germline V gene (reference sequence). V gave up 0 bases and J gave up 0 bases, with 10 bases separating them. This CDR3 has 15 amino acids. This chain's CDR3 is CASSLAGVTSYEQYF. The CDR3 DNA follows: TGTGCCAGCAGCTTGGCCGGGGTAACCTCCTACGAGCAGTACTTC.

In this sample, this clonotype turned up many times. The rearrangement joins TRBV20-1 to TRBJ2-7, with TRBD1 identical over 7 bases. This CDR3 is built from 13 residues. Trimming removed 6 bases from V and 4 bases from J; junction bases left unmatched: 9. The germline V gene has CDR1 DFQATT and CDR2 SNEGSKA (reference sequence). The CDR3 DNA sequence: TGCAGTGCCTACCCGGACAGGATTTACGAGCAGTACTTC. Its protein product is CSAYPDRIYEQYF.

This clonotype has at least ten counts. The chain is built from TRBV18 and TRBJ1-1, with D hard to call. This CDR3 is 16 amino acids long. The V end lost 0 bases, the J end lost 0 bases, and 11 bases lay between the germline ends. Germline assignment: CDR1 KGHSH and CDR2 LQKENI. The CDR3 loop is CASSPPMGSLNTEAFF. DNA for the CDR3: TGTGCCAGCTCACCACCAATGGGGAGCCTGAACACTGAAGCTTTCTTT.

This clonotype was recorded at least ten times. The chain has TRBV10-3 and TRBJ2-7; TRBD2 aligns across 7 bases. With 6 bases clipped from V and 4 bases from J, the junction kept 9 bases outside the gene matches. The CDR3 contains 14 residues. CDR1 is ENHRY, CDR2 SYGVKD, per germline. The CDR3, as DNA: TGTGCCATCAGGTACGGCGGGAGTGGGTACGAGCAGTACTTC. It specifies CAIRYGGSGYEQYF.

This clonotype was found a few times. The rearrangement links TRBV6-2 or TRBV6-3 to TRBJ1-5, with a tentative D call TRBD1 (5 bases). The CDR3 is 13 amino acids. Germline CDR1 MNHEY, CDR2 SVGEGT. V was clipped by 0 bases and J by 10 bases, with 10 bases between them. CDR3 DNA: TGTGCCAGCAGTTACTCGATCAGGGTTCCCCAGCATTTT. Translated, it gives CASSYSIRVPQHF.

This clonotype was seen a handful of times. The genes are TRBV15 and TRBJ1-5, with D perhaps TRBD1 (5 bases). This CDR3 has 13 residues. V shed 4 bases and J shed 9 bases, with 13 bases lying between them. Germline lookup yields CDR1 LNHNV and CDR2 YYDKDF (reference sequence). The CDR3 loop is CATSILSGMPQHF. In nucleotides, the CDR3 is TGTGCCACCAGCATCCTCTCAGGGATGCCCCAGCATTTT.

The gene calls are TRBV20-1 and TRBJ1-1; the match to TRBD1 covers 10 bases. The V gene's germline CDR1 is DFQATT and CDR2 SNEGSKA (reference sequence). The trim removed 8 bases at V and 0 bases at J, leaving 12 bases unmatched. This CDR3 has 16 residues. The CDR3 sequence: CSSLPDRGKVNTEAFF. The CDR3 DNA sequence: TGCAGTTCCCTGCCGGACAGGGGGAAGGTGAACACTGAAGCTTTCTTT.

The sample holds many counts of this clonotype. The chain couples TRBV24-1 to TRBJ2-1; 10 nucleotides match TRBD1. The V gene's germline CDR1 is KGHDR and CDR2 SFDVKD. The CDR3 is made up of 16 amino acids. V was clipped by 1 base and J by 3 bases; unmatched bases: 2. The CDR3 protein is CATSDFGDRGYNEQFF. The CDR3 DNA sequence: TGTGCCACCAGTGATTTCGGGGACAGGGGCTACAATGAGCAGTTCTTC.

This clonotype appeared a few times. The chain has TRBV3-1 and TRBJ2-1; 11 bases map to TRBD2. In germline, CDR1 is LGHDT, CDR2 YNNKEL (reference sequence). Germline trimming cut 3 bases from V and 7 bases from J; bases unmatched to any gene: 23. The CDR3 has 21 residues. DNA of the CDR3: TGTGCCAGCAGCCAGGACAAAGAATGGTTTCGCCCGGGACTAGCGGTTAATGAGCAGTTCTTC. This gives the protein CASSQDKEWFRPGLAVNEQFF.

At least ten counts were recorded for this clonotype. The V gene is TRBV10-3, the J gene TRBJ2-7; TRBD1 is a possible D gene (5 bases). V was pared by 0 bases and J by 4 bases, with 16 bases between. Germline V gene lookup returns CDR1 ENHRY and CDR2 SYGVKD. CDR3 length: 16 amino acids. The CDR3 DNA is TGTGCCATCAGTGAGTCGAGAGGCAGGGTATTATACGAGCAGTACTTC. Its translation is CAISESRGRVLYEQYF.